Reported below is one TCR beta chain. The antigen is unknown. From the 5' RACE reads, TCRdb called clonotypes with MiXCR, one entry per CDR3 protein. The sample gives 130,000 or so distinct CDR3 sequences, 17% of which show up once; 33% is in the top ten. From germline, CDR1 is SGHAT and CDR2 FQDESV (reference sequence). V was clipped by 6 bases and J by 2 bases; unmatched bases: 17. This CDR3 has 20 residues. The record originates from a study of CD8 T cells in ankylosing spondylitis. General study results and limits: Reports say disease-linked clones showed up significantly more in matched ankylosing spondylitis synovial fluid. Ankylosing spondylitis blood appeared to carry a characteristic TCR beta motif of 7 or 8 highly homologous variants. Disease-linked clones, CD8+, were relatively rare in peripheral blood.

What was sequenced was blood, either unsorted or a sorted T cell fraction (not recorded which). This TCR derives from a male donor with ankylosing spondylitis. The V call is TRBV11-1, the J call TRBJ2-2, with 11 bases that match TRBD2. The CDR3: CASSGWGHGTSGSNTGELFF. The CDR3 DNA is TGTGCCAGCAGTGGTTGGGGACACGGGACTAGCGGCTCAAACACCGGGGAGCTGTTTTTT.